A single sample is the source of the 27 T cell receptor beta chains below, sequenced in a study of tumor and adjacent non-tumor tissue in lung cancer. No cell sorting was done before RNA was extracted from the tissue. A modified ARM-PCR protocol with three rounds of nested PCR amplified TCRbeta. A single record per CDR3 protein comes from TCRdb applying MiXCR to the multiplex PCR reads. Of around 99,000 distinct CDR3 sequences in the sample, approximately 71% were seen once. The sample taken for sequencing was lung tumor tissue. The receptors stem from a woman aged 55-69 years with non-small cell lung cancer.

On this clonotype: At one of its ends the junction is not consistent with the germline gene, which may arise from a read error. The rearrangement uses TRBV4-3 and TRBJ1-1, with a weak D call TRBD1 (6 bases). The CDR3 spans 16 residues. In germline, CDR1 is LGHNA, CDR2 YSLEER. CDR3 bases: TGCACCAGCATCCAAGAATACTACAGGGAGGACACTGAAGCTTTCTTT. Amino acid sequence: CTSIQEYYREDTEAFF.

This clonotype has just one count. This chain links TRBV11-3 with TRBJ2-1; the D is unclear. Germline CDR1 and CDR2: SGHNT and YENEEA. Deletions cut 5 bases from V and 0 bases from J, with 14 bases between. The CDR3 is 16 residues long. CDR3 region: CASSPRPMSSYNEQFF. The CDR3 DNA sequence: TGTGCCAGCAGCCCAAGACCTATGAGCTCCTACAATGAGCAGTTCTTC.

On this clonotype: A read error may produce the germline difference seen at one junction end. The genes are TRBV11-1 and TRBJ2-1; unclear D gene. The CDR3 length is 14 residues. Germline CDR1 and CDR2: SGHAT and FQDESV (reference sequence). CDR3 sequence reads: CASRLGFLNNEQFF. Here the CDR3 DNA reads TGTGCTAGCAGGTTAGGCTTCTTAAACAATGAGCAGTTCTTC. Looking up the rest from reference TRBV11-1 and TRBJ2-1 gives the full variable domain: EAEVAQSPRYKITEKSQAVAFWCDPISGHATLYWYRQILGQGPELLVQFQDESVVDDSQLPKDRFSAERLKGVDSTLKIQPAELGDSAMYLCASRLGFLNNEQFFGPGTRLTVL.

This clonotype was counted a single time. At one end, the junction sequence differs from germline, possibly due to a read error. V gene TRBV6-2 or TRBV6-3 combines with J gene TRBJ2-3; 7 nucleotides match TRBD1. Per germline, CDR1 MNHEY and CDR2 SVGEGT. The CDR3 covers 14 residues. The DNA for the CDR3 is TGTGTCAGCAAGCGGACAGGTCCTACAGATACACAGTATTTT. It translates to CVSKRTGPTDTQYF.

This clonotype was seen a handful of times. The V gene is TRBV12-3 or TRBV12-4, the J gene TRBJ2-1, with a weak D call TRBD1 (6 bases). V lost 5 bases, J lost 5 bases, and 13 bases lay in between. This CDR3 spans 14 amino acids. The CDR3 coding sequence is TGTGCCAGCAGTCCCCGGACAGTGCACAATGAGCAGTTCTTC. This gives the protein CASSPRTVHNEQFF.

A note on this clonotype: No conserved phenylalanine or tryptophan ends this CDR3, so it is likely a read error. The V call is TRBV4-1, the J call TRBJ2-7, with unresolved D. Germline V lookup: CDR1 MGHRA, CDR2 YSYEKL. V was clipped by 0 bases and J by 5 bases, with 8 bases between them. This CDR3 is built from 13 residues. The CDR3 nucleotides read TGCGCCAGCAGCCAAGATGAGTCAGACGAGCAGTACTTA. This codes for CASSQDESDEQYL.

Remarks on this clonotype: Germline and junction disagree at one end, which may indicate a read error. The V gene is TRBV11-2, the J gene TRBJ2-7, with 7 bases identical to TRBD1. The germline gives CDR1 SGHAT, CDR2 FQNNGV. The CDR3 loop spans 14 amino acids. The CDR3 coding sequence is TGTGCCAACAGCCGGGGCAGGGCAGGGGGAGAGCAGTACTTC. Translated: CANSRGRAGGEQYF.

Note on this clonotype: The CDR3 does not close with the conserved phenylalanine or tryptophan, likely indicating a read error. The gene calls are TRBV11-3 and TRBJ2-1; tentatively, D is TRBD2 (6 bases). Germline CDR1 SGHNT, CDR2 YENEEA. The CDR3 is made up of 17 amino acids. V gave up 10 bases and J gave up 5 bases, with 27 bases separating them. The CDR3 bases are TGTGCCAACAGTTTAGAGTTGACTATCGGGAGCCACAATGAGCAGTTCTAC. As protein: CANSLELTIGSHNEQFY.

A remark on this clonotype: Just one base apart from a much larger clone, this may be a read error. DNA of the CDR3: TGTGCCAGCAGACCTTCCGCTCACCCATTCAGGGGAATGGAGGCTGAAGCTTTCTTT. Translation gives CASRPSAHPFRGMEAEAFF. This chain links TRBV6-2 or TRBV6-3 with TRBJ1-1, with a weak D call TRBD1 (6 bases). The germline V gene encodes CDR1 MNHEY and CDR2 SVGEGT. CDR3 length equals 19 residues. V gave up 6 bases and J gave up 6 bases, with 32 bases separating them.

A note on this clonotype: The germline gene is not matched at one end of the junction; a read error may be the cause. The CDR3, as DNA: TGTGCCAGTAGCCGAAACGACAGGGGAGGGACCCAGAATTTC. Its translation: CASSRNDRGGTQNF. The chain carries TRBV11-2 and TRBJ2-5, with D tentatively TRBD1 (8 bases). Germline V gives CDR1 SGHAT, CDR2 FQNNGV. CDR3 size: 14 residues.

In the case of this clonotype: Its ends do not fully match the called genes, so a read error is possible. The CDR3 DNA follows: TGTGCCAGCAGTTCGGAGGGGTTCTATGGCTACATCTTC. Translated: CASSSEGFYGYIF. This sequence joins TRBV12-3 or TRBV12-4 and TRBJ1-2; D is possibly TRBD1 (5 bases). The CDR3 length is 13 residues.

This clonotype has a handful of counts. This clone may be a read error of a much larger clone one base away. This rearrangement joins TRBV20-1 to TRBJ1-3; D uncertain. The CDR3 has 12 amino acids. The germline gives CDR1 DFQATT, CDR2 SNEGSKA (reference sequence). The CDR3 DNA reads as TGCAGTGCGGGAGGCTCTGGAAACACCATACATTTT. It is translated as CSAGGSGNTIHF.

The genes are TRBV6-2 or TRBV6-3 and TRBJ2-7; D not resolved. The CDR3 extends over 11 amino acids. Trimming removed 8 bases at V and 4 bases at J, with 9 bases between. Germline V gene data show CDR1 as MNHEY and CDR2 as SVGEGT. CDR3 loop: CASCNPYEQYF. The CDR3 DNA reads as TGTGCCAGCTGCAATCCTTACGAGCAGTACTTC.

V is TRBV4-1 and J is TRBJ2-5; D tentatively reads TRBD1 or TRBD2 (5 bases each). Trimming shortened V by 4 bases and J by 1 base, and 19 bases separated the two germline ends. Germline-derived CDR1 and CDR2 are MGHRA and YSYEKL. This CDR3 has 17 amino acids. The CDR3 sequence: CASSPCRLVGVQETQYF. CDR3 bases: TGCGCCAGCAGCCCGTGTAGGCTAGTGGGGGTCCAAGAGACCCAGTACTTC.

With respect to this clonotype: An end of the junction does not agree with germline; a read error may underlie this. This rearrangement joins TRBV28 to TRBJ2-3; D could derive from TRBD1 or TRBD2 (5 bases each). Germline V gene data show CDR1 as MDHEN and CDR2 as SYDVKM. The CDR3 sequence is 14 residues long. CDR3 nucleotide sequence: TGTGGCAGCACCTCTGGGACCAAGGTGGATACGCAGTATTTT. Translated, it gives CGSTSGTKVDTQYF.

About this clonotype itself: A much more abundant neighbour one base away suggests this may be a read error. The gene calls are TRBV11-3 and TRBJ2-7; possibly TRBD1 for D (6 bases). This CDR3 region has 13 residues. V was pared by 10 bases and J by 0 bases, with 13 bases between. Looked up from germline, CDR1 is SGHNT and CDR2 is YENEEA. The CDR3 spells CAKRQVGSYEQYF. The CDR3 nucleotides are TGTGCCAAAAGACAGGTCGGCTCCTACGAGCAGTACTTC.

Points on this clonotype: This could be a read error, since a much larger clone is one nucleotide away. CDR3 residues: CAIRSAGDSGEQYF. As DNA, the CDR3 is TGTGCCATCAGGTCAGCGGGAGACTCAGGGGAGCAGTACTTC. The J gene is TRBJ2-7, the V gene TRBV10-3; 8 nucleotides match TRBD2. Looked up from germline, CDR1 is ENHRY and CDR2 is SYGVKD. There are 14 residues in the CDR3. The V gene end was trimmed by 6 bases and the J gene end by 7 bases; junction bases not matched to a gene: 11.

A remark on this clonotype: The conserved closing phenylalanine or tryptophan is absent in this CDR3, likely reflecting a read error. CDR3 DNA sequence: TGTGCCAGCAGCTTACAGTTGAGTAGCGGGAGCCACAATGAACAGTTCTTA. It yields the protein CASSLQLSSGSHNEQFL. The rearrangement uses TRBV11-3 and TRBJ2-1, with 9 bases fitting TRBD2. The CDR3 runs to 17 residues. Germline loops: CDR1 SGHNT, CDR2 YENEEA.

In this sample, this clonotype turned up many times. The CDR3 DNA follows: TGCGCCAGCAGCCAACGTCCCGGGACAGGGAACACTGAAGCTTTCTTT. It yields the protein CASSQRPGTGNTEAFF. This rearrangement joins TRBV4-3 to TRBJ1-1; 8 bases map to TRBD1. There are 16 residues in the CDR3. Germline CDR1 and CDR2: LGHNA and YSLEER. V trimming: 2 bases; J trimming: 1 base; junction bases outside the gene matches: 6.

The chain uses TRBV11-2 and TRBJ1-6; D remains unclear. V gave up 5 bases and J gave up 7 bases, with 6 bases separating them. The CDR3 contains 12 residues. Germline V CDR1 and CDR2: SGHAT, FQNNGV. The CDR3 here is CASSIPNSPLHF. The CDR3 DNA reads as TGTGCCAGCAGCATACCGAATTCACCCCTCCACTTT.

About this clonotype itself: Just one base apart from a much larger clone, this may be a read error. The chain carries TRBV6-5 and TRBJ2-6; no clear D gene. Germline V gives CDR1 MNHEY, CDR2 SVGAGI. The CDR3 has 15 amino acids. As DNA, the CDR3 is TGTGCCAGCAGTTACCGGGCGCCTGGGACCAACGTCCTGACTTTC. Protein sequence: CASSYRAPGTNVLTF.

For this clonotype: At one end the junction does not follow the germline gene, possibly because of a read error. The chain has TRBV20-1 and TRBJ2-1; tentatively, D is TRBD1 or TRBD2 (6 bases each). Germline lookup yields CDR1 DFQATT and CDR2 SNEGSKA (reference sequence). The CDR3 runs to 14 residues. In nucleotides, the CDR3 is TGCAGTGCCAGACTAGTGGGGGCCTACAATGAGCACTTCTTC. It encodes CSARLVGAYNEHFF.

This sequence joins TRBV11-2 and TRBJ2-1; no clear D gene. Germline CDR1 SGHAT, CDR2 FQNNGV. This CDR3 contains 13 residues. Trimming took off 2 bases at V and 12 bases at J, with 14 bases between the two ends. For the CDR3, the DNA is TGTGCCAGCAGCTTAACTCGAGTAAGTGGGCAGTTCTTC. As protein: CASSLTRVSGQFF.

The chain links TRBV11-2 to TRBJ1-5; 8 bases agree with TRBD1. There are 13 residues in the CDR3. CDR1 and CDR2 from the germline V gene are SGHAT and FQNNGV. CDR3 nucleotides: TGTGTCAGTTCCCAGGACAGGGTTCAGCCCCAGCATTTT. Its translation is CVSSQDRVQPQHF.

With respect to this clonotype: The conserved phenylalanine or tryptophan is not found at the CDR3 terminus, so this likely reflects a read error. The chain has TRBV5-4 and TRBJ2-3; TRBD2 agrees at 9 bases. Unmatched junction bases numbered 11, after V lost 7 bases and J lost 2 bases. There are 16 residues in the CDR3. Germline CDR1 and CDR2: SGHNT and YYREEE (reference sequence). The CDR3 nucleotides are TGTGCCAGCGGGGGGACTAGCCCGGGGTACACAGATACGCAGTATGTT. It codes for CASGGTSPGYTDTQYV.

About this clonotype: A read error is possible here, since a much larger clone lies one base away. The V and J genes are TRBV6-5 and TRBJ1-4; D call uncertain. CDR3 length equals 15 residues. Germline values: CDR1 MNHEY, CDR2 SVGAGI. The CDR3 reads CASSYSALTVGGLYF. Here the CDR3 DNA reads TGTGCCAGCAGTTATTCCGCCCTTACCGTGGGAGGACTGTATTTT.

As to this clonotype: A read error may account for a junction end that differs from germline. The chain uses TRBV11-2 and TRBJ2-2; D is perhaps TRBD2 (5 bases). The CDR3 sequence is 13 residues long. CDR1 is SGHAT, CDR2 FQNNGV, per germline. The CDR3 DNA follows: TGTGTCAGCAGCTTGCTGAACACCGGGGATCTGTTTTTT. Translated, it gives CVSSLLNTGDLFF.